One sample yielded the 8 T cell receptor beta chains listed below, sequenced in a study of blood T cell repertoires in COVID-19 (dated by TCRdb to the early 2020s). The protocol used for the library was the immunoSEQ multiplex PCR assay. In TCRdb, the immuneACCESS table is reduced to in-frame sequences with V and J assigned. These tables do not hold every clone; where another copy was compared, an unresolved V gene accounts for under half, and the others remain unexplained. The sample table contains 150,000 to 200,000 clones; only one count was recorded for about 88% of them. Roughly 2.8% of the sample comes from the top ten. Sequencing was done on a sample of peripheral blood. These receptors were collected from a woman in her 30s with active or convalescent COVID-19.

This chain uses TRBV19 with TRBJ1-1; D ambiguous. This CDR3 is built from 13 residues. The germline CDR1 and CDR2 sequences are LNHDA and SQIVND (reference sequence). Trimming stripped 5 bases from V and 5 bases from J, with 12 bases between. The CDR3 spells CASSWVLGTEAFF. The CDR3 region has the DNA TGTGCCAGTAGTTGGGTCCTCGGGACTGAAGCTTTCTTT. Full variable domain (outside the CDR3, taken from reference TRBV19 and TRBJ1-1): DGGITQSPKYLFRKEGQNVTLSCEQNLNHDAMYWYRQDPGQGLRLIYYSQIVNDFQKGDIAEGYSVSREKKESFPLTVTSAQKNPTAFYLCASSWVLGTEAFFGQGTRLTVV.

V usage is TRBV11-2 and J usage is TRBJ2-7, with 8 bases aligning to TRBD2. The CDR3 runs 18 residues. Trimming at V came to 4 bases and at J to 2 bases, leaving 16 bases not matched to a gene. Germline V lookup: CDR1 SGHAT, CDR2 FQNNGV. The CDR3: CASSSLSGGGGLAYEQYF. The CDR3 coding sequence is TGTGCCAGCAGCTCGCTAAGCGGGGGAGGGGGGCTGGCCTACGAGCAGTACTTC.

The rearrangement links TRBV13 to TRBJ1-5, with a possible D match to TRBD1 (6 bases). CDR3 length: 14 residues. Trimming removed 0 bases from V and 6 bases from J, with 9 bases in between. From germline, CDR1 is PRHDT and CDR2 FYEKMQ (reference sequence). DNA of the CDR3: TGTGCCAGCAGCTTAGGGGGGGCGCGTCAGCCCCAGCATTTT. Translation gives CASSLGGARQPQHF.

This clone was detected a few times. Here the CDR3 reads CASSPATGTYNSPLHF. For the CDR3, the DNA is TGTGCCAGTAGCCCCGCCACAGGGACCTATAATTCACCCCTCCACTTT. The chain employs TRBV19 and TRBJ1-6; perhaps TRBD1 as D (6 bases). Germline values: CDR1 LNHDA, CDR2 SQIVND (reference sequence). CDR3 length: 16 amino acids. Deletions cut 6 bases from V and 2 bases from J, with 14 bases between.

The chain has TRBV21-1 and TRBJ1-4; TRBD1, the table's D call, was not compared with the DNA. TRBV21-1 is a recognized pseudogene. The CDR3 is 20 amino acids. CDR3 amino acids: CASSTHRARPSFATNEKLFF. In DNA form, the CDR3 reads TGTGCCAGCAGCACCCACAGGGCTCGCCCCTCCTTTGCAACTAATGAAAAACTGTTTTTT.

The rearrangement joins TRBV4-2 to TRBJ2-7; TRBD2 agrees at 7 bases. This CDR3 has 15 amino acids. Trimming took 0 bases from V and 0 from J; bases not matched to a gene: 2. Per the germline V gene, CDR1 is LGHNA and CDR2 is YNFKEQ. DNA of the CDR3: TGTGCCAGCAGCCAAGATCGCGGGAGCTCCTACGAGCAGTACTTC. Encoded protein: CASSQDRGSSYEQYF.

The rearrangement links TRBV11-2 to TRBJ2-1, with TRBD2 matching over 12 bases. The CDR3 is 16 amino acids. From germline, CDR1 is SGHAT and CDR2 FQNNGV. J was trimmed by 7 bases and V by 5 bases; bases with no gene match: 9. The CDR3 DNA follows: TGTGCCAGCAGCCGTTCTCTAGCGGGGGGGCGTAATGAGCAGTTCTTC. It translates to CASSRSLAGGRNEQFF.

The chain joins TRBV12-3 or TRBV12-4 to TRBJ1-1; TRBD1 aligns across 9 bases. The length of the CDR3 is 12 residues. The V and J ends lost 3 bases and 7 bases, in that order; junction bases with no gene match: 0. In nucleotides, the CDR3 is TGTGCCAGCAGTTTGACAGGGGGTGAAGCTTTCTTT. Amino acids: CASSLTGGEAFF.